Listed below are T cell receptor beta chains from one sample, sequenced in a study of cytomegalovirus exposure and HLA in healthy donors. Libraries were prepared by immunoSEQ multiplex PCR; TCRdb keeps only in-frame clonotypes and omits some of them. The table records about 160,000 clones, approximately 79% of them present only once. The sample was PBMCs. The receptor source for this set is a man aged 40-50 years in good health and CMV-seronegative. Each CDR3 is given with its conserved first and last residue. D genes are given only for firm matches. Size is stated for part of the rows, as once, few or many counts, or as a class when the clone is expanded.

v_call	clone_size	j_call	d_call	cdr3_aa	cdr3_nt
TRBV5-6	.	TRBJ2-5	.	CASSLAGVKETQYF	TGTGCCAGCAGCTTGGCAGGTGTTAAAGAGACCCAGTACTTC
TRBV9	.	TRBJ1-1	TRBD1	CASSSHRGVKTEAFF	TGTGCCAGCAGCTCCCACAGGGGGGTAAAGACTGAAGCTTTCTTT
TRBV6-1	few	TRBJ1-5	.	CASSEARQPQHF	TGTGCCAGCAGTGAGGCGAGGCAGCCCCAGCATTTT
TRBV6-6	once	TRBJ2-7	.	CASSYVLAEQYF	TGTGCCAGCAGTTACGTTCTGGCCGAGCAGTACTTC
TRBV9	.	TRBJ2-3	.	CACGTGLTDTQYF	TGTGCCTGCGGGACTGGACTAACAGATACGCAGTATTTT
TRBV5-5	.	TRBJ2-4	TRBD1	CASSWDRGNIQYF	TGTGCCAGCAGTTGGGACAGGGGAAACATTCAGTACTTC
TRBV5-6	.	TRBJ1-4	TRBD1	CASSFMVEFQGAEEKLFF	TGTGCCAGCAGCTTTATGGTTGAGTTTCAGGGGGCTGAGGAAAAACTGTTTTTT
TRBV10-3	.	TRBJ1-2	TRBD1	CAITPDRVYGYTF	TGTGCCATCACTCCGGACAGGGTCTATGGCTACACCTTC
TRBV30	once	TRBJ2-5	.	CAWSSMGPKQETQYF	TGTGCCTGGAGCTCTATGGGGCCAAAACAAGAGACCCAGTACTTC
TRBV12-5	.	TRBJ2-1	TRBD2	CASGPETGLGGSEQFF	TGTGCTAGTGGTCCGGAAACGGGACTCGGGGGGAGTGAGCAGTTCTTC
TRBV11-2	.	TRBJ1-5	.	CASSQAGYSNQPQHF	TGTGCCAGCAGCCAAGCGGGTTATAGCAATCAGCCCCAGCATTTT
TRBV5-1	.	TRBJ2-1	TRBD2	CASSLLAGDEQFF	TGCGCCAGCAGCTTATTAGCGGGAGACGAGCAGTTCTTC
TRBV18	.	TRBJ2-6	.	CASSAAGAGANVLTF	TGTGCCAGCTCAGCCGCAGGGGCTGGGGCCAACGTCCTGACTTTC
TRBV7-9	.	TRBJ2-1	TRBD1	CSSSYPPQGGVDEQFF	TGTTCCAGCAGCTACCCCCCACAGGGGGGTGTAGATGAGCAGTTCTTC
TRBV2	.	TRBJ2-4	TRBD1	CASSEAGTGGRIACQYF	TGTGCCAGCAGTGAAGCGGGGACAGGGGGTAGAATTGCGTGTCAGTACTTC
TRBV29-1	.	TRBJ2-5	.	CSVASSEETQYF	TGCAGCGTTGCATCCAGCGAAGAGACCCAGTACTTC
TRBV5-1	.	TRBJ1-2	.	CASSLAGIGYTF	TGCGCCAGCAGCTTGGCAGGGATAGGCTACACCTTC
TRBV7-6	.	TRBJ2-3	TRBD2	CASSLEYRGRASGRTDTQYF	TGTGCCAGCAGCTTAGAATACAGGGGGCGAGCTAGCGGGAGGACAGATACGCAGTATTTT
TRBV2	few	TRBJ1-1	TRBD1	CASTVDRVSTEAFF	TGTGCCAGCACTGTGGACAGGGTGAGCACTGAAGCTTTCTTT
TRBV5-6	once	TRBJ1-3	.	CASSLGVLAGNTIYF	TGTGCCAGCAGCTTGGGGGTACTAGCTGGAAACACCATATATTTT
TRBV11-2	.	TRBJ2-1	TRBD2	CASSPVGRERNEQFF	TGTGCCAGCAGCCCCGTCGGGCGGGAGAGAAATGAGCAGTTCTTC
TRBV11-3	.	TRBJ2-2	TRBD2	CASSSTRSGLNTGELFF	TGTGCCAGCAGCTCCACTCGTAGCGGGTTAAACACCGGGGAGCTGTTTTTT